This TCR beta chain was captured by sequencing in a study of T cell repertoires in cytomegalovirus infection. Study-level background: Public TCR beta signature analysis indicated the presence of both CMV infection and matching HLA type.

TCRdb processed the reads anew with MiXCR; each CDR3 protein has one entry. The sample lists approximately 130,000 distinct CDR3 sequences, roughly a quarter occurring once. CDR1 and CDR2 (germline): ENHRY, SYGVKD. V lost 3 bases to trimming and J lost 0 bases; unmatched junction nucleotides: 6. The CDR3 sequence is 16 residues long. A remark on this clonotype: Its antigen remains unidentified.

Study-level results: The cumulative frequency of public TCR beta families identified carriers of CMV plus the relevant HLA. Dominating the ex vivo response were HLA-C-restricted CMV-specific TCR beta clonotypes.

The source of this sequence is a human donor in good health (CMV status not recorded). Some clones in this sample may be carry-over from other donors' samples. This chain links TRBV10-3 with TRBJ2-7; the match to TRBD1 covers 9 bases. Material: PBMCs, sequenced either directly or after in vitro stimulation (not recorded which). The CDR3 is CAISDPGTGSSYEQYV. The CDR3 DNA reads TGTGCCATCAGTGATCCCGGGACAGGGAGCTCCTACGAGCAGTACGTC.